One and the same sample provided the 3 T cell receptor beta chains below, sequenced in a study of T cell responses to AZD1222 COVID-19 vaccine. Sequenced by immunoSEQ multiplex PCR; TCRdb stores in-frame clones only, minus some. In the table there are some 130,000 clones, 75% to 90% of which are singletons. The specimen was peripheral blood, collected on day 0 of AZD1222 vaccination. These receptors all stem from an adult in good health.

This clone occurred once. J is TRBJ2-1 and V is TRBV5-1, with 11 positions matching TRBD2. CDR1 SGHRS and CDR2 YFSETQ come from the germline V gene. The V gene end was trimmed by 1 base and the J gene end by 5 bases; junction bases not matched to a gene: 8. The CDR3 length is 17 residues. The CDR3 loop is CASSLLPPSGGNNEQFF. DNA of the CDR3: TGCGCCAGCAGCTTGCTACCCCCTAGCGGGGGGAACAATGAGCAGTTCTTC.

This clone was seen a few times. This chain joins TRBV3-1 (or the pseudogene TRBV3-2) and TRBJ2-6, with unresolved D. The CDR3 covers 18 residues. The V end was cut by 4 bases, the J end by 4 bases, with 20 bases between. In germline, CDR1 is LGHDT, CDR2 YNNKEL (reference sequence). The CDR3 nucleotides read TGTGCCAGCAGCCCCTCTTTTGCAAGTCCTTCAGGGGCCAACGTCCTGACTTTC. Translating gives CASSPSFASPSGANVLTF.

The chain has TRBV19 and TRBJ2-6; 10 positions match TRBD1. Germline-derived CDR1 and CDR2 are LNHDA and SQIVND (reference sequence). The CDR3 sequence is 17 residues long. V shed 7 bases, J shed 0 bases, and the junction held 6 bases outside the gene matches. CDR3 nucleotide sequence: TGTGCCAGTAAACCGGGACAGGGGACCTCTGGGGCCAACGTCCTGACTTTC. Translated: CASKPGQGTSGANVLTF. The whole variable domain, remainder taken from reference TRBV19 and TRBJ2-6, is DGGITQSPKYLFRKEGQNVTLSCEQNLNHDAMYWYRQDPGQGLRLIYYSQIVNDFQKGDIAEGYSVSREKKESFPLTVTSAQKNPTAFYLCASKPGQGTSGANVLTFGAGSRLTVL.